This entry lists 16 T cell receptor beta chains sequenced from one sample in a study of blood T cell repertoires in COVID-19. Produced via immunoSEQ multiplex PCR; TCRdb's table is partial and in-frame only. Of about 200,000 clones listed, around four fifths are singletons. Sequencing used peripheral blood. The receptors come from a man aged 55 to 70 with COVID-19, enrolled during active disease.

The chain links TRBV5-4 to TRBJ1-1; weak D call: TRBD1 (5 bases). Trimming left V 4 bases short and J 3 bases short, with 13 bases between. Germline V gene sequence: CDR1 SGHNT, CDR2 YYREEE (reference sequence). CDR3 length: 14 residues. The CDR3 loop reads CASSLGGTDTEAFF. The CDR3 DNA follows: TGTGCCAGCAGCCTTGGCGGGACGGACACTGAAGCTTTCTTT.

This rearrangement joins TRBV12-3 or TRBV12-4 to TRBJ1-1; no firm D call. Deletions cut 6 bases from V and 5 bases from J, with 13 bases between. The CDR3 loop spans 13 amino acids. CDR3 sequence (DNA): TGTGCCAGCAGATCACTCAGAGGGACTGAAGCTTTCTTT. Protein product: CASRSLRGTEAFF.

The chain is built from TRBV5-4 and TRBJ2-3, with 10 nucleotides matching TRBD1. V lost 4 bases to trimming and J lost 4 bases; unmatched junction nucleotides: 12. The CDR3 has 17 residues. Germline V gives CDR1 SGHNT, CDR2 YYREEE (reference sequence). The CDR3 protein is CASSLVDRGRRSDTQYF. The CDR3 region has the DNA TGTGCCAGCAGCCTGGTCGACAGGGGGCGGCGCTCAGATACGCAGTATTTT.

This clone came up once. V and J are TRBV15 and TRBJ2-6, with D possibly matching TRBD1 (6 bases). This CDR3 spans 15 amino acids. CDR1 is LNHNV and CDR2 is YYDKDF in the germline V gene (reference sequence). V was shortened by 5 bases and J by 2 bases, with 10 bases between the two germline ends. The DNA for the CDR3 is TGTGCCACCAGCCCACAGGGTACTGGGGCCAACGTCCTGACTTTC. It is translated as CATSPQGTGANVLTF. The full variable domain, its missing parts supplied by reference TRBV15 and TRBJ2-6, is DAMVIQNPRYQVTQFGKPVTLSCSQTLNHNVMYWYQQKSSQAPKLLFHYYDKDFNNEADTPDNFQSRRPNTSFCFLDIRSPGLGDTAMYLCATSPQGTGANVLTFGAGSRLTVL.

V is TRBV4-1 and J is TRBJ2-7; D perhaps matches TRBD2 (5 bases). The germline V gene has CDR1 MGHRA and CDR2 YSYEKL. V lost 0 bases and J 1 base, leaving 13 bases between the germline ends. The CDR3 runs to 16 residues. CDR3 nucleotide sequence: TGCGCCAGCAGCCAAGAAGTCACCGGCGGGTCCTACGAGCAGTACTTC. The encoded protein is CASSQEVTGGSYEQYF.

The chain employs TRBV5-1 and TRBJ2-3; 16 nucleotides line up with TRBD2. Germline CDR1 reads SGHRS; CDR2 reads YFSETQ. J lost 5 bases, V lost 4 bases, and 4 bases had no gene match. The CDR3 consists of 16 residues. The CDR3 coding sequence is TGCGCCAGCAGCCAGGGACTAGCGGGAGGGAGAGATACGCAGTATTTT. Translation: CASSQGLAGGRDTQYF.

The chain uses TRBV7-8 and TRBJ1-5, with D hard to call. CDR1 and CDR2 (germline): SGHVS, FQNEAQ. V shed 5 bases and J shed 1 base, with 18 bases lying between them. There are 17 residues in the CDR3. CDR3 DNA sequence: TGTGCCAGCAGCCCCGAGCTCAGGAGGAGAAGCAATCAGCCCCAGCATTTT. Amino acid sequence: CASSPELRRRSNQPQHF. Based on the CDR3 plus reference TRBV7-8 and TRBJ1-5, the full variable domain is GAGVSQSPRYKVAKRGQDVALRCDPISGHVSLFWYQQALGQGPEFLTYFQNEAQLDKSGLPSDRFFAERPEGSVSTLKIQRTQQEDSAVYLCASSPELRRRSNQPQHFGDGTRLSIL.

The chain has TRBV6-1 and TRBJ1-6, with D unresolved. Trimming took off 1 base at V and 14 bases at J, with 12 bases between the two ends. The germline V gene has CDR1 MNHNS and CDR2 SASEGT. The CDR3 spans 13 residues. The chain's CDR3 is CASSEDRWRALHF. The CDR3 DNA reads TGTGCCAGCAGTGAAGATCGGTGGCGGGCCCTCCACTTT.

This chain's CDR3 is CASSYSVGQGYGYTF. CDR3 DNA: TGTGCCAGCAGTTACTCCGTGGGACAGGGCTATGGCTACACCTTC. The V call is TRBV6-5, the J call TRBJ1-2; 9 positions match TRBD1. Per germline, CDR1 MNHEY and CDR2 SVGAGI. Germline trimming cut 0 bases from V and 4 bases from J; bases unmatched to any gene: 3. This CDR3 has 15 residues.

This clone was observed a few times. This sequence joins TRBV4-1 and TRBJ1-1; no definite D call. The CDR3 loop spans 15 amino acids. The V end lost 0 bases, the J end lost 11 bases, and 19 bases lay between the germline ends. Germline values: CDR1 MGHRA, CDR2 YSYEKL. The CDR3: CASSQDLTARGWAFF. The CDR3 DNA sequence: TGCGCCAGCAGCCAAGATTTAACGGCGCGGGGATGGGCTTTCTTT.

Only a few counts were recorded for this clone. This sequence joins TRBV10-3 and TRBJ2-4; TRBD2 is a possible D gene (7 bases). V was shortened by 4 bases and J by 3 bases, with 13 bases between the two germline ends. Germline CDR1 is ENHRY and CDR2 is SYGVKD. This CDR3 has 15 residues. DNA for the CDR3: TGTGCCATCAGTGTAGGGGGGGCGGACAAAAACATTCAGTACTTC. Its translation: CAISVGGADKNIQYF.

This chain uses TRBV14 with TRBJ1-1; D remains ambiguous. Trimming shortened V by 0 bases and J by 3 bases, and 5 bases separated the two germline ends. This CDR3 spans 13 amino acids. The germline V gene has CDR1 SGHDN and CDR2 FVKESK. The CDR3 nucleotides are TGTGCCAGCAGCCAAGACCAGGACACTGAAGCTTTCTTT. Translation gives CASSQDQDTEAFF. The full variable domain, completed using reference TRBV14 and TRBJ1-1, is EAGVTQFPSHSVIEKGQTVTLRCDPISGHDNLYWYRRVMGKEIKFLLHFVKESKQDESGMPNNRFLAERTGGTYSTLKVQPAELEDSGVYFCASSQDQDTEAFFGQGTRLTVV.

The rearrangement uses TRBV27 and TRBJ2-7; D is perhaps TRBD2 (6 bases). Deletions cut 2 bases from V and 0 bases from J, with 8 bases between. This CDR3 is built from 14 residues. Germline values: CDR1 MNHEY, CDR2 SMNVEV (reference sequence). CDR3 sequence: CASSLIGGSYEQYF. CDR3 nucleotides: TGTGCCAGCAGTTTAATCGGGGGCTCCTACGAGCAGTACTTC.

The rearrangement uses TRBV2 and TRBJ2-1; TRBD2 might be the D (5 bases). The CDR3 is 18 residues long. Per the germline V gene, CDR1 is SNHLY and CDR2 is FYNNEI. The V end lost 8 bases, the J end lost 5 bases, and 28 bases lay between the germline ends. The CDR3 bases are TGTGCCAGCTCGTCCCCGCGACAAGGATACGGGATCAACAATGAGCAGTTCTTC. Translation: CASSSPRQGYGINNEQFF.

The chain joins TRBV7-9 to TRBJ1-4; D gene uncertain. Trimming took 2 bases from V and 3 from J, leaving 7 bases between them. The CDR3 sequence is 14 residues long. Germline loops: CDR1 SEHNR, CDR2 FQNEAQ (reference sequence). The CDR3 reads CASSLLGANEKLFF. CDR3 sequence (DNA): TGTGCCAGCAGCTTACTGGGAGCTAATGAAAAACTGTTTTTT.

V and J are TRBV2 and TRBJ2-5; 7 bases match TRBD1. The junction had 9 bases not matched to a gene; V was cut back by 6 bases and J by 5 bases. Germline lookup yields CDR1 SNHLY and CDR2 FYNNEI. This CDR3 comprises 14 residues. The CDR3 loop reads CASRGPTGTETQYF. As DNA, the CDR3 is TGTGCCAGCAGAGGCCCGACAGGGACGGAGACCCAGTACTTC.